The clone carrying this T cell receptor beta chain was observed a handful of times. Multiplex touch-down PCR with TRB-A/B primers amplified rearranged V-D-J TRB sequences. A single record per CDR3 protein comes from TCRdb applying MiXCR to the multiplex PCR reads. The sample consists of a few thousand distinct CDR3 sequences, under 40% of them appearing once. Peripheral blood genomic DNA, not sorted cells or RNA, was the template. This entry comes from a study of T cell repertoires in aging, cancer and after chemotherapy. Specimen: blood. The TCR comes from a human donor in good health.

This CDR3 reads CASSLVGGPETQYF. In DNA form, the CDR3 reads TGTGCCAGCAGCTTGGTAGGGGGTCCGGAGACCCAGTACTTC. V usage is TRBV7-6 and J usage is TRBJ2-5, with a weak D call TRBD1 (6 bases). Looked up from germline, CDR1 is SGHVS and CDR2 is FNYEAQ. Between the trimmed V and J ends, which lost 3 bases and 5 bases, there was a span of 13 bases. This CDR3 is built from 14 residues.